The clone carrying this TCR beta chain was observed a handful of times. No antigen is known for it. TCR beta CDR3 regions were amplified from RNA transcripts. An initial round of RT-PCR targeting the TCR CDR3 relied on the HTBI primer set. TCRdb used MiXCR to reprocess the multiplex PCR reads, holding one entry per CDR3 protein. The sample carries around 350,000 distinct CDR3 sequences, 15% to 18% recorded once. The sample comes from a study of T cells in Graves' hyperthyroidism and ophthalmopathy. The CDR3 sequence is 16 residues long. The V segment lost 4 bases and the J segment 4 bases; nucleotides outside the gene matches: 8. CDR1 is SGHNT, CDR2 YYREEE, per germline (reference sequence). The study, taken as a whole, reports: Model output signaled ophthalmopathy a median around 6.9 months ahead of onset.

Subjects aged 18 to 65 presented with newly diagnosed hyperthyroidism of less than 2 months' duration. This TCR was recovered from a woman aged 18-29 years with Graves' hyperthyroidism that later progressed to Graves' ophthalmopathy. The V and J genes are TRBV5-4 and TRBJ2-2; 9 bases agree with TRBD1. The specimen sequenced was blood. DNA of the CDR3: TGTGCCAGCAGCACGAACGGACAGGGGACCACCGGGGAGCTGTTTTTT. As protein: CASSTNGQGTTGELFF.